One sample yielded the 16 T cell receptor beta chains listed below, sequenced in a study of T cell repertoires in cytomegalovirus infection. TCRdb re-called the reads with MiXCR, one entry per CDR3 protein. This table holds a few hundred thousand distinct CDR3 sequences, roughly 15% found once. The sequencing sample was made of PBMCs. These receptor sequences come from a human donor in good health (CMV status not recorded). Some clones in this sample may be carry-over from other donors' samples.

This chain connects TRBV29-1 to TRBJ2-3, with 7 bases identical to TRBD2. This CDR3 has 13 amino acids. CDR1 is SQVTM, CDR2 ANQGSEA, per germline. V was pared by 3 bases and J by 2 bases, with 2 bases of the junction left unmatched. Here the CDR3 DNA reads TGCAGCGTTGAGGGGGGGTTCACAGATACGCAGTATTTT. Protein product: CSVEGGFTDTQYF.

This clonotype was found a few times. V is TRBV20-1 and J is TRBJ2-3; D gene ambiguous. This CDR3 has 13 residues. Germline CDR1 is DFQATT and CDR2 is SNEGSKA (reference sequence). Trimming took off 0 bases at V and 3 bases at J, with 7 bases between the two ends. CDR3 protein: CSARDYETDTQYF. The CDR3 coding sequence is TGCAGTGCTAGAGATTATGAAACAGATACGCAGTATTTT.

The chain carries TRBV4-1 and TRBJ2-6; no clear D. Germline V CDR1 and CDR2: MGHRA, YSYEKL. The CDR3 is made up of 15 amino acids. Trimming removed 3 bases at V and 1 base at J, with 7 bases between. This CDR3 reads CASSHPLSGANVLTF. In DNA, the CDR3 is TGCGCCAGCAGCCATCCATTATCTGGGGCCAACGTCCTGACTTTC.

This sequence joins TRBV20-1 and TRBJ1-1; D remains unclear. This CDR3 region has 14 residues. Deletions cut 0 bases from V and 2 bases from J, with 10 bases between. Germline V CDR1 and CDR2: DFQATT, SNEGSKA (reference sequence). The CDR3 DNA reads as TGCAGTGCTAGAGATCCCAAGGAAAACACTGAAGCTTTCTTT. It encodes CSARDPKENTEAFF.

This clonotype was seen at least ten times. The rearrangement links TRBV19 to TRBJ1-6; a possible D gene is TRBD1 (6 bases). The V gene lost 6 bases and the J gene lost 6 bases, with 12 bases spanning the gap. There are 14 residues in the CDR3. CDR1 LNHDA and CDR2 SQIVND come from the germline V gene (reference sequence). The CDR3 DNA is TGTGCCAGTAGCGGACAGACTGTTAATTCACCCCTCCACTTT. It is translated as CASSGQTVNSPLHF.

This clonotype was counted many times. The genes are TRBV7-9 and TRBJ1-2; the D gene is possibly TRBD1 (5 bases). The CDR3 spans 12 residues. V lost 0 bases to trimming and J lost 11 bases, with 10 bases between them. Germline CDR1 is SEHNR and CDR2 is FQNEAQ (reference sequence). CDR3 sequence reads: CASSLAGDLYTF. The CDR3 region has the DNA TGTGCCAGCAGCTTAGCAGGGGACCTTTACACCTTC.

This clonotype was seen repeatedly, ten times or more. The J gene is TRBJ1-1, the V gene TRBV11-1, with a tentative D call TRBD1 (5 bases). CDR3 length: 12 residues. The V and J ends lost 1 base and 6 bases respectively, with 6 bases between them. The germline gives CDR1 SGHAT, CDR2 FQDESV (reference sequence). CDR3 sequence: CASSLGQSEAFF. The CDR3 nucleotides are TGTGCCAGCAGCTTAGGACAGTCTGAAGCTTTCTTT.

The rearrangement joins TRBV6-1 to TRBJ2-7, with a tentative D call TRBD2 (5 bases). Germline CDR1 MNHNS, CDR2 SASEGT. This CDR3 comprises 14 residues. V dropped 6 bases and J dropped 0 bases, with 12 bases sitting between them. This CDR3 reads CASRRVTPSYEQYF. As DNA, the CDR3 is TGTGCCAGCAGGCGGGTAACCCCCTCCTACGAGCAGTACTTC.

As DNA, the CDR3 is TGTGCCAGCAGTTACTCGAAGGGGGACTCCGAGTTCTTC. Its translation is CASSYSKGDSEFF. The gene calls are TRBV6-8 and TRBJ2-1; the D gene could be TRBD1 or TRBD2 (6 bases each). V lost 0 bases and J lost 14, with 14 bases in between. This CDR3 has 13 residues. Germline CDR1 is MNHGY and CDR2 is SAAAGT.

This clonotype was seen repeatedly, ten times or more. This chain connects TRBV25-1 to TRBJ2-4; 7 bases match TRBD1. V was pared by 4 bases and J by 8 bases, with 5 bases of the junction left unmatched. The CDR3 contains 13 residues. Germline V gene data show CDR1 as MGHDK and CDR2 as SYGVNS. CDR3 nucleotide sequence: TGTGCCAGCAGTGCGACAGGGTCGGACATTCAGTACTTC. Protein: CASSATGSDIQYF. The whole variable domain, filled in from reference TRBV25-1 and TRBJ2-4, reads EADIYQTPRYLVIGTGKKITLECSQTMGHDKMYWYQQDPGMELHLIHYSYGVNSTEKGDLSSESTVSRIRTEHFPLTLESARPSHTSQYLCASSATGSDIQYFGAGTRLSVL.

There are a few counts of this clonotype. The chain couples TRBV24-1 to TRBJ2-2; D gene unclear. Trimming took off 3 bases at V and 5 bases at J, with 15 bases between the two ends. Looked up from germline, CDR1 is KGHDR and CDR2 is SFDVKD. The CDR3 consists of 16 residues. This CDR3 reads CATSDRGVGLTGELFF. The CDR3, as DNA: TGTGCCACCAGTGATCGAGGCGTAGGATTAACCGGGGAGCTGTTTTTT.

The rearrangement uses TRBV10-3 and TRBJ1-2, with D uncertain. Trimming left V 0 bases short and J 0 bases short, with 11 bases between. CDR3 size: 16 residues. The germline gives CDR1 ENHRY, CDR2 SYGVKD. CDR3: CAISESAGSANYGYTF. The CDR3 nucleotides read TGTGCCATCAGTGAGTCAGCGGGGTCGGCTAACTATGGCTACACCTTC.

The chain carries TRBV10-3 and TRBJ2-7; D is possibly TRBD1 or TRBD2 (7 bases each). CDR1 and CDR2 from the germline V gene are ENHRY and SYGVKD. V lost 4 bases and J 0 bases, leaving 16 bases between the germline ends. The length of the CDR3 is 16 residues. CDR3 loop: CAISVHQGGSSYEQYF. CDR3 in DNA: TGTGCCATCAGTGTCCACCAGGGGGGGAGCTCCTACGAGCAGTACTTC.

In its sample, this clonotype was seen a few times. The V and J genes are TRBV24-1 and TRBJ2-3, with TRBD2 matching 7 bases. The CDR3 is made up of 15 amino acids. Trimming cost V 2 bases and J 0 bases; bases outside gene matches: 1. Looked up from germline, CDR1 is KGHDR and CDR2 is SFDVKD. CDR3 amino acids: CATSDSGGSTDTQYF. CDR3 nucleotides: TGTGCCACCAGTGATTCGGGGGGAAGCACAGATACGCAGTATTTT.

The DNA of the CDR3 is TGTGCCAGCAGTTACTCCCTGTACGAGCAGTACTTC. Translated: CASSYSLYEQYF. V and J are TRBV6-2 or TRBV6-3 and TRBJ2-7, with D unclear. With 0 bases removed from V and 4 bases from J, the gap between germline ends came to 4 bases. CDR3 size: 12 residues. CDR1 and CDR2 from the germline V gene are MNHEY and SVGEGT.

This clonotype was recorded a few times. V and J are TRBV6-5 and TRBJ2-1; 9 bases map to TRBD2. V shed 4 bases, J shed 2 bases, and the junction held 15 bases outside the gene matches. From germline, CDR1 is MNHEY and CDR2 SVGAGI. This CDR3 comprises 19 residues. The CDR3 reads CASSFGAGGPSFAYNEQFF. In DNA, the CDR3 is TGTGCCAGCAGTTTCGGGGCGGGGGGGCCGTCGTTTGCCTACAATGAGCAGTTCTTC.